This TCR beta chain was captured in a study of cytomegalovirus exposure and HLA in healthy donors. About the study: Prior work identified around 110 million unique TCR beta sequences in around 170 million T cells.

Study results and limitations: It emerged from a later analysis that several of the most significant clusters appeared to be linked to common viral pathogens.

The primer mix had 60 Vbeta and 13 Jbeta primers. Authors' analysis steps: Later, an analysis found 75 million to 90 million unique TCR beta chains, and roughly 9.9 million of these were shared. Clones were read by immunoSEQ multiplex PCR, and TCRdb kept only the in-frame ones, dropping some. The V and J calls and the clone size are those of that table, but D and trimming were determined from the DNA. The sample includes about 93,000 clones, around three fifths of them seen just once. The CDR3 consists of 16 residues. V lost 4 bases to trimming and J lost 4 bases; unmatched junction nucleotides: 13. Germline lookup yields CDR1 MDHEN and CDR2 SYDVKM. This clone was seen a handful of times. The antigen remains undetermined.

The rearrangement joins TRBV28 to TRBJ2-7, with TRBD1 matching 7 bases. The sequence was obtained from a boy aged 5-17 years in good health and CMV-seropositive. The sequencing sample was made of PBMCs. The CDR3 spells CASSSPADRVVYEQYF. The CDR3 DNA reads as TGTGCCAGCAGTTCCCCCGCCGACAGGGTTGTTTACGAGCAGTACTTC.